This T cell receptor (beta chain) derives from a study of OX40 agonist ivuxolimab in advanced cancers. Study-level background: Dose-escalation patients had hepatocellular carcinoma, melanoma, renal cell or head and neck cancer. Study findings and constraints: At doses 0.1 to 3.0 mg/kg, CD4+ and CD8+ clones expanded. Antigen specificity was not determined for the expanded peripheral T cells.

A remark on this clone: Its antigen is still unknown.

The method was immunoSEQ multiplex PCR; TCRdb's version includes in-frame clones alone and lacks a portion of them. The repertoire holds under 20,000 clones, with around nine tenths as singletons. There are 13 residues in the CDR3. Germline CDR1 MNHEY, CDR2 SMNVEV (reference sequence). Trimming shortened V by 2 bases and J by 10 bases, and 9 bases separated the two germline ends. The chain is built from TRBV27 and TRBJ1-6; the D gene is possibly TRBD1 (5 bases). The receptor was isolated from an adult with an advanced solid tumor such as melanoma, head and neck, liver or kidney cancer. The source material was CD4+ or CD8+ T cells sorted from blood, sampled in a trial of the OX40 agonist ivuxolimab. The CDR3 sequence: CASSLPGNSPLHF. DNA for the CDR3: TGTGCCAGCAGTTTACCAGGGAACTCACCCCTCCACTTT.